One sample yielded the 16 T cell receptor beta chains listed below, sequenced in a study of T cell responses to AZD1222 COVID-19 vaccine. Generated by immunoSEQ multiplex PCR, the TCRdb table keeps only in-frame clones and is missing some. This sample has around 180,000 clones, with 90% to 95% found just once. Sample: peripheral blood, taken on day 0 of AZD1222 vaccination. These receptors originate from an adult in good health.

The CDR3 DNA reads TGTGCCACCAGTGGCGATACGGAGTCCGAGCAGTACTTC. It codes for CATSGDTESEQYF. The V and J genes are TRBV24-1 and TRBJ2-7; D gene ambiguous. The CDR3 is made up of 13 amino acids. V was shortened by 5 bases and J by 6 bases, with 13 bases between the two germline ends. Germline V gene data show CDR1 as KGHDR and CDR2 as SFDVKD.

This clone was seen a single time. The chain employs TRBV2 and TRBJ2-1, with a weak D call TRBD2 (6 bases). The CDR3 loop spans 14 amino acids. The germline V gene encodes CDR1 SNHLY and CDR2 FYNNEI. V was clipped by 4 bases and J by 7 bases, with 14 bases between them. CDR3 in amino acids: CASSGSGLGNEQFF. The CDR3 region has the DNA TGTGCCAGCAGTGGGAGCGGGCTCGGAAATGAGCAGTTCTTC.

V is TRBV5-1 and J is TRBJ2-1, with TRBD2 matching 7 bases. The CDR3 has 16 amino acids. Germline loops: CDR1 SGHRS, CDR2 YFSETQ. V lost 0 bases and J lost 6; bases outside the gene matches: 9. The CDR3 loop reads CASSLDGGDLSNEQFF. DNA of the CDR3: TGCGCCAGCAGCTTGGATGGGGGGGATCTTTCCAATGAGCAGTTCTTC.

V and J are TRBV3-1 (or the pseudogene TRBV3-2) and TRBJ2-7; TRBD1 might be the D (6 bases). Trimming pared 2 bases from V and 5 bases from J, leaving 16 bases between. The CDR3 contains 15 residues. Germline values: CDR1 LGHDT, CDR2 YNNKEL (reference sequence). The CDR3 coding sequence is TGTGCCAGCAGCCAAAACAGGGTCGCGTCCAACGAGCAGTACTTC. Translation gives CASSQNRVASNEQYF.

The rearrangement joins TRBV7-8 to TRBJ1-2; D possibly corresponds to TRBD1 (6 bases). This CDR3 is built from 14 residues. Germline CDR1 and CDR2: SGHVS and FQNEAQ. The ends were cut back, 3 bases at V and 6 bases at J, with 14 bases in the middle. The CDR3 nucleotides are TGTGCCAGCAGCTTCGGGGGGCGGTGGGATGGCTACACCTTC. Protein sequence: CASSFGGRWDGYTF.

CDR3 protein: CASSRQLAGDNEQFF. CDR3 nucleotides: TGTGCCAGCAGCCGTCAACTAGCGGGAGACAATGAGCAGTTCTTC. The rearrangement joins TRBV11-2 to TRBJ2-1, with 11 bases that match TRBD2. The CDR3 consists of 15 residues. V was pared by 5 bases and J by 5 bases, with 5 bases of the junction left unmatched. Germline CDR1 reads SGHAT; CDR2 reads FQNNGV.

The chain has TRBV6-5 and TRBJ2-3, with 9 bases that match TRBD1. The ends lost 6 bases at V and 5 bases at J; junction bases unmatched: 9. Germline CDR1 and CDR2: MNHEY and SVGAGI. CDR3 length equals 15 residues. The CDR3 DNA sequence: TGTGCCAGCAGACGGACAGGGGCCGGAGGAGATACGCAGTATTTT. Protein: CASRRTGAGGDTQYF.

About this clone: One end of the junction fails to match germline, which may point to a read error. V usage is TRBV23-1 and J usage is TRBJ1-3; 10 bases line up with TRBD1. TRBV23-1 is noted as an ORF with a role that remains uncertain. The CDR3 is 14 residues long. CDR3 DNA sequence: TGCGCCAGCAGTCAACCGGGACAGGGGAGAGAGGAAGATTTT. It yields the protein CASSQPGQGREEDF.

This sequence joins TRBV10-1 and TRBJ2-1, with 15 bases fitting TRBD2. This CDR3 is 17 amino acids long. Trimming removed 6 bases from V and 0 bases from J; junction bases left unmatched: 3. Looked up from germline, CDR1 is WNHNN and CDR2 is SYGVQD (reference sequence). CDR3 DNA: TGCGCCAGCAGGGGACTAGCGGGAGGCTCCTCCTACAATGAGCAGTTCTTC. This translates into CASRGLAGGSSYNEQFF.

The chain links TRBV5-4 to TRBJ1-2, with 10 nucleotides matching TRBD1. Germline V CDR1 and CDR2: SGHNT, YYREEE (reference sequence). V gave up 3 bases and J gave up 4 bases; unmatched junction bases: 3. CDR3 length: 14 amino acids. DNA of the CDR3: TGTGCCAGCAGCTCGGACAGGGGGGTCTATGGCTACACCTTC. It encodes CASSSDRGVYGYTF.

The V gene is TRBV25-1, the J gene TRBJ2-2, with D possibly being TRBD1 (7 bases). CDR3 length: 15 residues. V lost 0 bases and J 5 bases, leaving 10 bases between the germline ends. CDR1 is MGHDK and CDR2 is SYGVNS in the germline V gene. Here the CDR3 DNA reads TGTGCCAGCAGTGAATACGCAGGGGGGACCGGGGAGCTGTTTTTT. Protein product: CASSEYAGGTGELFF.

The rearrangement uses TRBV28 and TRBJ1-5; D is unresolved. Germline CDR1 reads MDHEN; CDR2 reads SYDVKM. V lost 6 bases and J lost 5, with 20 bases in between. The CDR3 has 16 residues. The chain's CDR3 is CASRPRVGGNYQPQHF. As DNA, the CDR3 is TGTGCCAGCAGACCCCGAGTAGGAGGGAATTATCAGCCCCAGCATTTT.

V and J are TRBV3-1 (or the pseudogene TRBV3-2) and TRBJ2-1; D may be TRBD2 (5 bases). The CDR3 length is 18 residues. Trimming took 4 bases from V and 1 from J, leaving 20 bases between them. Germline V gene data show CDR1 as LGHDT and CDR2 as YNNKEL (reference sequence). The CDR3 here is CASSPTNTAELSYNEQFF. The CDR3 coding sequence is TGTGCCAGCAGCCCGACTAATACAGCGGAGTTGTCCTACAATGAGCAGTTCTTC.

V and J are TRBV28 and TRBJ1-5; 12 bases align to TRBD1. J was trimmed by 6 bases and V by 5 bases; bases with no gene match: 5. Germline V lookup: CDR1 MDHEN, CDR2 SYDVKM. The CDR3 spans 15 residues. DNA of the CDR3: TGTGCCAGCAGTGAAGGGACAGGGGGCTCTCAGCCCCAGCATTTT. Protein sequence: CASSEGTGGSQPQHF.

This chain connects TRBV11-3 to TRBJ2-1; 7 nucleotides match TRBD1. CDR3 size: 14 residues. The trim removed 4 bases at V and 8 bases at J, leaving 8 bases unmatched. Germline CDR1 is SGHNT and CDR2 is YENEEA. In DNA, the CDR3 is TGTGCCAGCAGCTCCGAGGGGGCTAGGGATGAGCAGTTCTTC. Translated, it gives CASSSEGARDEQFF.

The rearrangement links TRBV5-1 to TRBJ1-1; D is undetermined. There are 14 residues in the CDR3. CDR1 and CDR2 from the germline V gene are SGHRS and YFSETQ. With 2 bases removed from V and 3 bases from J, the gap between germline ends came to 11 bases. The CDR3 is CASSFGSQYTEAFF. CDR3 DNA: TGCGCCAGCAGCTTTGGCAGCCAGTACACTGAAGCTTTCTTT.